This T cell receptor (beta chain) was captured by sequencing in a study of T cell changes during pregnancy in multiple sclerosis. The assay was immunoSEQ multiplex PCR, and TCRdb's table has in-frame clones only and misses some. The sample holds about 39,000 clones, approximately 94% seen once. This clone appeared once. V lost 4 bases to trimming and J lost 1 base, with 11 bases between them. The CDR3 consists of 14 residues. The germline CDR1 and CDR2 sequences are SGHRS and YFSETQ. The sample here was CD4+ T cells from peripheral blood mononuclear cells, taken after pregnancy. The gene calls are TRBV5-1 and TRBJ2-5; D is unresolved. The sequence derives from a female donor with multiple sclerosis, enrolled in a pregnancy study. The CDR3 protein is CASSQQEAQETQYF. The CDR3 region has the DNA TGCGCCAGCAGCCAACAAGAGGCCCAAGAGACCCAGTACTTC. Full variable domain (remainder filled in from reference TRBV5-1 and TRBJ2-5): KAGVTQTPRYLIKTRGQQVTLSCSPISGHRSVSWYQQTPGQGLQFLFEYFSETQRNKGNFPGRFSGRQFSNSRSEMNVSTLELGDSALYLCASSQQEAQETQYFGPGTRLLVL.